A selection of T cell receptor beta chains follows, all from one sample in a study of control samples from healthy donors and cancer patients. Method: immunoSEQ multiplex PCR; TCRdb's copy keeps in-frame clones and lacks some. The table lists around 130,000 clones, around nine tenths of them singletons. The source material was PBMCs. Every receptor here comes from a man in his fifties or sixties with head and neck cancer. Each CDR3 is given with its conserved first and last residue. D genes are given only for firm matches. Not all rows give a size; the values are once, few, many and, for expanded clones, a class.

.	.	TRBV6-2/TRBV6-3	TRBJ1-1	TGTGCCAGCAGTTCCCCAATTTACAGGGTCACTGAAGCTTTCTTT	CASSSPIYRVTEAFF
TRBD1	.	TRBV2	TRBJ2-7	TGTGCCAGCAGGACAGGGGCCCCTGCCTACGAGCAGTACTTC	CASRTGAPAYEQYF
.	.	TRBV20-1	TRBJ1-2	TGCAGTGCTAGACAGTGGAACGGCTACACCTTC	CSARQWNGYTF
.	.	TRBV7-2	TRBJ1-1	TGTGCCAGCACCCCGAGGGGGGCTATCACTGAAGCTTTCTTT	CASTPRGAITEAFF
TRBD2	.	TRBV7-7	TRBJ2-1	TGTGCCAGCAGCCCCCGACTAGCTTCCTACAATGAGCAGTTCTTC	CASSPRLASYNEQFF
.	once	TRBV7-3	TRBJ2-5	TGTGCCAGCAGCTTAAGCACAGACTCAGAGACCCAGTACTTC	CASSLSTDSETQYF
TRBD1	.	TRBV19	TRBJ2-3	TGTGCCAGTAGTAGACAGGGGGCGGAGGGAGATACGCAGTATTTT	CASSRQGAEGDTQYF
TRBD1	.	TRBV24-1	TRBJ1-1	TGTGCCACCAGTGGAGGGACAGGGGCGTACACTGAAGCTTTCTTT	CATSGGTGAYTEAFF
TRBD1	.	TRBV10-1	TRBJ1-4	TGCGCCAGCAGTGAGGGGACAGGGGGTTCGGCTAATGAAAAACTGTTTTTT	CASSEGTGGSANEKLFF
TRBD1	.	TRBV28	TRBJ2-4	TGTGCCAGCAGAACGGGACAGGGAAAAAACATTCAGTACTTC	CASRTGQGKNIQYF
.	.	TRBV12-3/TRBV12-4	TRBJ2-7	TGTGCCAGCAGTTTTTCGAACGCCTACGAGCAGTACTTC	CASSFSNAYEQYF
.	.	TRBV6-6	TRBJ1-1	TGTGCCAGCAGAGCCCGGGGCCTGGGGACTGAAGCTTTCTTT	CASRARGLGTEAFF
TRBD1	.	TRBV11-1	TRBJ2-5	TGTGCCAGCAGCTACCGGGACAGTGGGGAGACCCAGTACTTC	CASSYRDSGETQYF
.	.	TRBV27	TRBJ2-1	TGTGCCAGCAGTTTGGTGGGGCCGAGCTCCTACAATGAGCAGTTCTTC	CASSLVGPSSYNEQFF
.	.	TRBV5-8	TRBJ1-5	TGTGCCAGCAGCGCCGGACAGAGTTACAATCAGCCCCAGCATTTT	CASSAGQSYNQPQHF
.	.	TRBV12-3/TRBV12-4	TRBJ2-1	TGTGCCAGCAGGGGCTTCAACAATGAGCAGTTCTTC	CASRGFNNEQFF
.	.	TRBV7-2	TRBJ1-3	TGTGCCAGCAGCTTGTCAGGCATAACTGGAAACACCATATATTTT	CASSLSGITGNTIYF
.	.	TRBV18	TRBJ1-4	TGTGCCAGCTCACCAGGGGAGGATGAAAAACTGTTTTTT	CASSPGEDEKLFF
TRBD2	.	TRBV5-1	TRBJ2-5	TGCGCCAGCAGCTTTTCCGGGGGGGCCCAAGAGACCCAGTACTTC	CASSFSGGAQETQYF
.	.	TRBV11-2	TRBJ2-1	TGTGCCAGCAGCTTATTCGGGGGACAGAACAATGAGCAGTTCTTC	CASSLFGGQNNEQFF
.	many	TRBV19	TRBJ1-5	TGTGCCAGTAGTATAGGGGCAGCATATAGCAATCAGCCCCAGCATTTT	CASSIGAAYSNQPQHF
TRBD2	.	TRBV7-2	TRBJ2-7	TGTGCCAGCAGCCCCGGACTAGCGGGGGCCTACGAAGAGCAGTACTTC	CASSPGLAGAYEEQYF
.	.	TRBV7-9	TRBJ1-4	TGTGCCAGCAGCTTAGGGGCGGAAAAACTGTTTTTT	CASSLGAEKLFF
TRBD1	.	TRBV3-1/TRBV3-2	TRBJ2-1	TGTGCCAGCAGCCAACCCGGAAACAGGGGTCATGAGCAGTTCTTC	CASSQPGNRGHEQFF
TRBD2	.	TRBV3-1/TRBV3-2	TRBJ2-5	TGTGCCAGCAGCCCTTATAGCGGGAGTGGCGAGACCCAGTACTTC	CASSPYSGSGETQYF
TRBD1	.	TRBV27	TRBJ1-4	TGTGCCAGCAGTTTGCACAGGGGGCTTAAGAATGAAAAACTGTTTTTT	CASSLHRGLKNEKLFF
TRBD1	.	TRBV19	TRBJ1-5	TGTGCCAGTAGGCCAGACAGGGGTGGCAATCAGCCCCAGCATTTT	CASRPDRGGNQPQHF
.	.	TRBV10-3	TRBJ1-1	TGTGCCATCGGAGAGGGGATGAACACTGAAGCTTTCTTT	CAIGEGMNTEAFF
TRBD1	once	TRBV5-1	TRBJ1-1	TGCGCCAGCAGCTTTAATAGGGACAGGGAGATTATGAACACTGAAGCTCTCTTT	CASSFNRDREIMNTEALF
.	medium-sized	TRBV28	TRBJ2-3	TGTGCCAGCTCACTGGGAGATACGCAGTATTTT	CASSLGDTQYF
TRBD2	.	TRBV4-1	TRBJ2-1	TGCGCCAGCAGCCCGGGACTAGCGGGAAGCAATGAGCAGTTCTTC	CASSPGLAGSNEQFF
.	few	TRBV4-1	TRBJ2-5	TGCGCCAGCAGCCAAGGCGACGGCGGTTCGGAACTAAAAGAGACCCAGTACTTC	CASSQGDGGSELKETQYF
.	.	TRBV5-1	TRBJ2-3	TGCGCCAGCAGCCCCCCCAGCACAGATACGCAGTATTTT	CASSPPSTDTQYF
TRBD2	.	TRBV7-6	TRBJ2-1	TGTGCCAGCAGCTTAGCGTCTAGCGGGGGGTATGAGCAGTTCTTC	CASSLASSGGYEQFF
.	.	TRBV7-9	TRBJ1-5	TGTGCCAGCAGCTTGGGCGATCAGCCCCAGCATTTT	CASSLGDQPQHF
.	.	TRBV7-9	TRBJ2-2	TGTGCCAGCGGTGACAGAAACACCGGGGAGCTGTTTTTT	CASGDRNTGELFF
.	.	TRBV28	TRBJ1-4	TGTGCCAGCACTTTCCAGGGTACTGAAAAACTGTTTTTT	CASTFQGTEKLFF
.	.	TRBV7-2	TRBJ2-5	TGTGCCAGCAGCTTTGGGGGACCGGAGACCCAGTACTTC	CASSFGGPETQYF
.	.	TRBV4-2	TRBJ1-1	TGTGCCAGCAGCCAAGATCGAGACCGAAACACTGAAGCTTTCTTT	CASSQDRDRNTEAFF
TRBD2	few	TRBV24-1	TRBJ2-5	TGTGCCACCAGTGAGGGTAGCGGGCCCTTAGGGACCCAGTACTTC	CATSEGSGPLGTQYF
.	few	TRBV10-3	TRBJ2-5	TGTGCCATCAGTGAGAGGGTAGAAGAGACCCAGTACTTC	CAISERVEETQYF
.	.	TRBV5-1	TRBJ1-5	TGCGCCAGCAGCCCCGGGACACCTAATAGCAATCAGCCCCAGCATTTT	CASSPGTPNSNQPQHF
TRBD1	few	TRBV14	TRBJ1-2	TGTGCCAGCATCCCGGACAGGGTCAACTATGGCTACACCTTC	CASIPDRVNYGYTF
.	.	TRBV20-1	TRBJ1-5	TGCAGTGCTAGTGCTCAGGGTCCCAGTCAGCCCCAGCATTTT	CSASAQGPSQPQHF
TRBD1	.	TRBV19	TRBJ2-1	TGTGCCAGTAGTGGACCGGGACAGGGGACTTCTCTACAATGGAGCACCTTCTTC	CASSGPGQGTSLQWSTFF
.	.	TRBV7-2	TRBJ2-2	TGTGCCAGCAGCTTAGGGCCCACCGGGGAGCTGTTTTTT	CASSLGPTGELFF
.	.	TRBV6-2/TRBV6-3	TRBJ2-7	TGTGCCAGCAGTTACGGGTCGGGGGCCTCCTACGAGCAGTACTTC	CASSYGSGASYEQYF
TRBD2	once	TRBV2	TRBJ2-1	TGTGCCAGCAGTCCGGGACTAGCGGGGGAGCAGTTCTTC	CASSPGLAGEQFF
.	.	TRBV15	TRBJ2-5	TGTGCCACCAGCAGAGATCCCGGGCCACAAGAGACCCAGTACTTC	CATSRDPGPQETQYF
TRBD2	.	TRBV29-1	TRBJ2-5	TGCAGCGTCCGACTAGCGGGGCAAGAGACCCAGTACTTC	CSVRLAGQETQYF
.	.	TRBV29-1	TRBJ2-1	TGCAGCGTTGAAATGAGGGACAATGAGCAGTTCTTC	CSVEMRDNEQFF
.	.	TRBV7-9	TRBJ2-2	TGTGCCAGCAGCTTATCCTTAGGCGGGGAGCTGTTTTTT	CASSLSLGGELFF
TRBD1	.	TRBV7-3	TRBJ2-2	TGTGCCAGCAGCTTCGACAGGGATGGCACCGGGGAGCTGTTTTTT	CASSFDRDGTGELFF
TRBD1	.	TRBV28	TRBJ1-6	TGTGCCAGCAGTGACACAGGGGGCGGAAATTCACCCCTCCACTTT	CASSDTGGGNSPLHF
TRBD2	.	TRBV7-9	TRBJ2-1	TGTGCCAGCAGCTGGACCGCCCGGGGGGGGGTTTGGGAAAATGAGCAGTTCTTC	CASSWTARGGVWENEQFF
TRBD2	.	TRBV28	TRBJ2-7	TGTGCCAGCAGTTTAGGTGGGCTAGCGGGGACCTACGAGCAGTACTTC	CASSLGGLAGTYEQYF
.	.	TRBV11-3	TRBJ2-2	TGTGCCAGCAGCTCCGAGGGCCCCGGGGAGCTGTTTTTT	CASSSEGPGELFF
TRBD2	.	TRBV14	TRBJ2-3	TGTGCCAGCAGCCAAGTTCGGACTAGCGGGAGGACAGATACGCAGTATTTT	CASSQVRTSGRTDTQYF
TRBD2	.	TRBV5-4	TRBJ2-5	TGTGCCAGCAGCTTGGATGTTATCGCGGGAGGGAAAGAGACCCAGTACTTC	CASSLDVIAGGKETQYF